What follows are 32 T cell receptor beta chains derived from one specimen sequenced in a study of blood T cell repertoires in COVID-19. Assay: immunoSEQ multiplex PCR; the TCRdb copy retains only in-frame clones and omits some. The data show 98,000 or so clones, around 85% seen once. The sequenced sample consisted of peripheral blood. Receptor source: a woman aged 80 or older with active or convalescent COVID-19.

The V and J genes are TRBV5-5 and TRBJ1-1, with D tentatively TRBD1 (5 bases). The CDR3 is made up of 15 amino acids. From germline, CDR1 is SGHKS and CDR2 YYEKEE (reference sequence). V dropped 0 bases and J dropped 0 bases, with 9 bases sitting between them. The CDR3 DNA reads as TGTGCCAGCAGCTTGGAATCAGGGTTGAACACTGAAGCTTTCTTT. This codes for CASSLESGLNTEAFF.

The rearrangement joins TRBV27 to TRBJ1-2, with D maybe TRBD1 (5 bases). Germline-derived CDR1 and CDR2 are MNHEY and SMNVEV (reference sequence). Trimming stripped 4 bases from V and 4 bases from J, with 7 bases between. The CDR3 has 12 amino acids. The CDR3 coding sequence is TGTGCCAGCAGTTCCGGGGGCTATGGCTACACCTTC. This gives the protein CASSSGGYGYTF.

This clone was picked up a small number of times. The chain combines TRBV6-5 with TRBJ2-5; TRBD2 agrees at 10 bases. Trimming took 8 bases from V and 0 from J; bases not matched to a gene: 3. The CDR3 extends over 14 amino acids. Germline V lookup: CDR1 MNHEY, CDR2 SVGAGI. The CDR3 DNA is TGTGCCAGCCTTAGCGGGAGGTACCAAGAGACCCAGTACTTC. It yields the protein CASLSGRYQETQYF.

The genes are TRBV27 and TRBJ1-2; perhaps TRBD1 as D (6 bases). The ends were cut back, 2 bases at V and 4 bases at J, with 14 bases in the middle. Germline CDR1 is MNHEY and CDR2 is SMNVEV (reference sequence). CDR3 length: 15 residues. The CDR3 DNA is TGTGCCAGCAGTTTAAGCAGGGGTAAAAGCTATGGCTACACCTTC. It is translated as CASSLSRGKSYGYTF.

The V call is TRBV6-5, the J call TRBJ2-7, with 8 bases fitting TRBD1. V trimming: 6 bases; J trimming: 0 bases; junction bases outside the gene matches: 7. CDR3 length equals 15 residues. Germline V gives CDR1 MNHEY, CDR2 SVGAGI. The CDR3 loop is CASRITTGGSYEQYF. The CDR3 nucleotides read TGTGCCAGCAGGATAACAACAGGGGGCTCCTACGAGCAGTACTTC.

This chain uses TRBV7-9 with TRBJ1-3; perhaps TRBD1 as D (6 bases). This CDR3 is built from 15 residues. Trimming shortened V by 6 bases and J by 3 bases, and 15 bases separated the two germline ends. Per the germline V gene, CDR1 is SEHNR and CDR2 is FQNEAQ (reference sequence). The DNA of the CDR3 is TGTGCCAGCAGTCCCCGGGGGGCGCTTGGAAACACCATATATTTT. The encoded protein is CASSPRGALGNTIYF.

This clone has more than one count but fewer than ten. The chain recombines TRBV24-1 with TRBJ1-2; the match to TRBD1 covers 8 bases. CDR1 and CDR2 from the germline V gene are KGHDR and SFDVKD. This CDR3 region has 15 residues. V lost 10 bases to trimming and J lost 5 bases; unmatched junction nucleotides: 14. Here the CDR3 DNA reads TGTGCCACATACGGGGACAGGCGGGGGGGATATGGCTACACCTTC. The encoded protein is CATYGDRRGGYGYTF.

CDR3 sequence: CATSASLEEKLFF. In nucleotides, the CDR3 is TGTGCCACCAGCGCAAGCTTGGAGGAAAAACTGTTTTTT. The chain joins TRBV15 to TRBJ1-4; D is undetermined. Germline loops: CDR1 LNHNV, CDR2 YYDKDF (reference sequence). This CDR3 spans 13 amino acids. V was cut by 5 bases and J by 8 bases, with 12 bases left in between.

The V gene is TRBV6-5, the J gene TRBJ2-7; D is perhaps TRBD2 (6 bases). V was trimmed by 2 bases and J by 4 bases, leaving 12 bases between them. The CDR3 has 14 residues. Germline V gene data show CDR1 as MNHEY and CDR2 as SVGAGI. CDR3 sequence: CASSYREVGYEQYF. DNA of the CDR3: TGTGCCAGCAGTTACAGGGAGGTCGGGTACGAGCAGTACTTC.

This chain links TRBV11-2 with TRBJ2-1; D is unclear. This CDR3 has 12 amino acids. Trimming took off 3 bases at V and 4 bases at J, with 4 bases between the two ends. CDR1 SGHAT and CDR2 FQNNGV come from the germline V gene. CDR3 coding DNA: TGTGCCAGCAGCTTCCAGTACAATGAGCAGTTCTTC. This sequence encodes CASSFQYNEQFF.

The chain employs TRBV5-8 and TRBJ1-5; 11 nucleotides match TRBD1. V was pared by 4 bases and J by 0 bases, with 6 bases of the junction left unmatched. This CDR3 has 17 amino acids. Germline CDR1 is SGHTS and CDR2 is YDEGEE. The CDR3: CASSGDRGSHSNQPQHF. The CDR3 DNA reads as TGTGCCAGCAGCGGGGACAGGGGGAGCCATAGCAATCAGCCCCAGCATTTT.

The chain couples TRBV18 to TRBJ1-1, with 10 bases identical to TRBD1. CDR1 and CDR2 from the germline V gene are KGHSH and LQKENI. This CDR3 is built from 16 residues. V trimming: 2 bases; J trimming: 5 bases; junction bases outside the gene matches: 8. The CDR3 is CASSPGVGTGVTEAFF. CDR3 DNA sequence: TGTGCCAGCTCACCAGGAGTTGGGACAGGGGTAACTGAAGCTTTCTTT. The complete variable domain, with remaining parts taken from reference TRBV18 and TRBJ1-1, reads NAGVMQNPRHLVRRRGQEARLRCSPMKGHSHVYWYRQLPEEGLKFMVYLQKENIIDESGMPKERFSAEFPKEGPSILRIQQVVRGDSAAYFCASSPGVGTGVTEAFFGQGTRLTVV.

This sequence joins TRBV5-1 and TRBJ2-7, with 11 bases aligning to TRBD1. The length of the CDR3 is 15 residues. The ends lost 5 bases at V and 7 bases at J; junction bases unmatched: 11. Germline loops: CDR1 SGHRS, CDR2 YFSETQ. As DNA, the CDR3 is TGCGCCAGCAGTCCTGGGACAGGGGGGTCGCGGGAGCAGTACTTC. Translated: CASSPGTGGSREQYF.

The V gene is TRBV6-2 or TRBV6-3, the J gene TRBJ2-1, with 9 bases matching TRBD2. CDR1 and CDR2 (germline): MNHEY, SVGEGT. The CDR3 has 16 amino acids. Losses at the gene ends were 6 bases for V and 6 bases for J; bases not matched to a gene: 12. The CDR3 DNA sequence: TGTGCCAGCAGCCACCCCCGGGCTAGCGGGGCCAATGAGCAGTTCTTC. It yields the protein CASSHPRASGANEQFF.

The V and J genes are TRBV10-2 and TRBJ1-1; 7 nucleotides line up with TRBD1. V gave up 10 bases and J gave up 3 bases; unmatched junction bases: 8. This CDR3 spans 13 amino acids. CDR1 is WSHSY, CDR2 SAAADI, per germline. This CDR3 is CATRGRRDTEAFF. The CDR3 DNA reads TGCGCCACCAGGGGGAGACGGGACACTGAAGCTTTCTTT.

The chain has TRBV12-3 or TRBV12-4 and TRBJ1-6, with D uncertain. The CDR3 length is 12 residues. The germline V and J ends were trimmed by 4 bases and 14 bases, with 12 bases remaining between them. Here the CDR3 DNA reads TGTGCCAGCAGTTCAGGCCCTTGGACCCTCCACTTT. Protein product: CASSSGPWTLHF.

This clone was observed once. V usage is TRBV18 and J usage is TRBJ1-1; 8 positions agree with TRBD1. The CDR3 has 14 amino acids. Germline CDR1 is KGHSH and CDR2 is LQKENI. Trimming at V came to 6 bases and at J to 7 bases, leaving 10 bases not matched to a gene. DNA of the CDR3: TGTGCCAGCTCGCGACAGACAGGGGACGGTGAAGCTTTCTTT. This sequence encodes CASSRQTGDGEAFF.

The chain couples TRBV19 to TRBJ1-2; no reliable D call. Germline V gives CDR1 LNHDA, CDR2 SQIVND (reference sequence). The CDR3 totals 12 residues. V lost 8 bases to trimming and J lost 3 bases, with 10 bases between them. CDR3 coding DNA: TGTGCCAGTGCGGAAAGTTACTATGGCTACACCTTC. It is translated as CASAESYYGYTF.

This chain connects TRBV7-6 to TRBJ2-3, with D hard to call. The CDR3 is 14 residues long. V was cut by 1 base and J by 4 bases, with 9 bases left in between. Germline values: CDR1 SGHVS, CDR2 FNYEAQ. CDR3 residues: CASSLGAGSDTQYF. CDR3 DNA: TGTGCCAGCAGCTTAGGGGCTGGCTCAGATACGCAGTATTTT.

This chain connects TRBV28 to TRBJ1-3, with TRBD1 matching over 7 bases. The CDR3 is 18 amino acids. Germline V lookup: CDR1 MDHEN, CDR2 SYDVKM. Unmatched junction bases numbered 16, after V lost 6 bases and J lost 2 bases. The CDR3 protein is CASRRIQGLVNPGNTIYF. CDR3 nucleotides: TGTGCCAGCAGGCGAATACAGGGGTTAGTCAATCCTGGAAACACCATATATTTT.

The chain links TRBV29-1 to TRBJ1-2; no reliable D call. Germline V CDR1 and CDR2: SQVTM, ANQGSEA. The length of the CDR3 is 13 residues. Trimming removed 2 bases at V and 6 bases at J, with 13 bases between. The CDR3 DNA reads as TGCAGCGTTGAACGTCTTAGAACCGATGGCTACACCTTC. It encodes CSVERLRTDGYTF.

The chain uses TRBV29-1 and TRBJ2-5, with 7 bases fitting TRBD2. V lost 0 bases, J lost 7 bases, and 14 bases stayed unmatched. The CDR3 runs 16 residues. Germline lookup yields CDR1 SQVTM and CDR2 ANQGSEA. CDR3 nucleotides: TGCAGCGTTGAAGATCGTTGGCGGGGGACCATATGGACCCAGTACTTC. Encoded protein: CSVEDRWRGTIWTQYF.

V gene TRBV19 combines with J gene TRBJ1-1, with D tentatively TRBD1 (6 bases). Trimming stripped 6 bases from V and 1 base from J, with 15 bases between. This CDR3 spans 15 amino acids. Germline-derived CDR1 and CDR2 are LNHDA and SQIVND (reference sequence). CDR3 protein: CASSLSGVRNTEAFF. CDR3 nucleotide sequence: TGTGCCAGTAGCCTCTCAGGGGTCCGGAACACTGAAGCTTTCTTT.

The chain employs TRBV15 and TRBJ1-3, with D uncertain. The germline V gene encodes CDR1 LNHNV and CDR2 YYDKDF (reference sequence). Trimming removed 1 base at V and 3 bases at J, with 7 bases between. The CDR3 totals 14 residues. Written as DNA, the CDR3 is TGTGCCACCAGCAGAGTAGAGGTTGGAAACACCATATATTTT. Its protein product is CATSRVEVGNTIYF.

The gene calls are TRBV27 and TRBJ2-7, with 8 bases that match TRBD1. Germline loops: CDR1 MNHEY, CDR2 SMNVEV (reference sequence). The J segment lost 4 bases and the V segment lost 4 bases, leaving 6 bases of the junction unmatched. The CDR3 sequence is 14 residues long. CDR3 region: CASSSRQGFYEQYF. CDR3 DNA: TGTGCCAGCAGTTCGCGACAGGGGTTTTACGAGCAGTACTTC.

For the CDR3, the DNA is TGTGCCACCAGCAGAGACAGGGCGAACACTGAAGCTTTCTTT. It yields the protein CATSRDRANTEAFF. The chain uses TRBV15 and TRBJ1-1; perhaps TRBD1 as D (5 bases). Per the germline V gene, CDR1 is LNHNV and CDR2 is YYDKDF (reference sequence). The CDR3 sequence is 14 residues long. The V end was cut by 0 bases, the J end by 1 base, with 6 bases between.

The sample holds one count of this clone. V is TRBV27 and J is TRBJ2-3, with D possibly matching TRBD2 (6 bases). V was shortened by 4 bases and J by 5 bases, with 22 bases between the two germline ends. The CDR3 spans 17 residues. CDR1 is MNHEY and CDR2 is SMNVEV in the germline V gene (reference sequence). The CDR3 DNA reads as TGTGCCAGCAGTTCCTCAACTTGGTCCGTCGGGGGAGATACGCAGTATTTT. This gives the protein CASSSSTWSVGGDTQYF.

CDR3 sequence reads: CASSMDRGLGEKLFF. The CDR3 DNA sequence: TGCGCCAGCAGCATGGACAGGGGTTTAGGAGAAAAACTGTTTTTT. The chain carries TRBV5-1 and TRBJ1-4; TRBD1 aligns across 9 bases. Germline lookup yields CDR1 SGHRS and CDR2 YFSETQ. Losses at the gene ends were 4 bases for V and 8 bases for J; bases not matched to a gene: 9. The CDR3 spans 15 residues.

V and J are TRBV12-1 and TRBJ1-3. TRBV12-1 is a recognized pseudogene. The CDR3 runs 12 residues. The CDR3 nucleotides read TGTGCCAGCAGCCCTATGTCTTACACCATATATTTT. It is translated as CASSPMSYTIYF.

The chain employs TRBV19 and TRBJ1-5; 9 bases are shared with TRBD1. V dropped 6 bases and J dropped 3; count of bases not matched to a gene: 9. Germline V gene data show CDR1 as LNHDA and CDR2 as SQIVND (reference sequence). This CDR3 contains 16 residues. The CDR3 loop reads CASRGPGQGSNQPQHF. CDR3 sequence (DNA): TGTGCCAGTAGGGGGCCGGGACAGGGATCCAATCAGCCCCAGCATTTT.

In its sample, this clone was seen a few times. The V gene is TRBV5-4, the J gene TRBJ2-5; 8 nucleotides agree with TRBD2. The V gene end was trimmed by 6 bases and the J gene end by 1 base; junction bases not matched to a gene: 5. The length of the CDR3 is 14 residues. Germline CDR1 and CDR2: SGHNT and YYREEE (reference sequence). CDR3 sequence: CASNPGGSQETQYF. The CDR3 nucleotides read TGTGCCAGCAACCCGGGGGGGAGCCAAGAGACCCAGTACTTC. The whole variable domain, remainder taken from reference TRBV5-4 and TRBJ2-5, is ETGVTQSPTHLIKTRGQQVTLRCSSQSGHNTVSWYQQALGQGPQFIFQYYREEENGRGNFPPRFSGLQFPNYSSELNVNALELDDSALYLCASNPGGSQETQYFGPGTRLLVL.

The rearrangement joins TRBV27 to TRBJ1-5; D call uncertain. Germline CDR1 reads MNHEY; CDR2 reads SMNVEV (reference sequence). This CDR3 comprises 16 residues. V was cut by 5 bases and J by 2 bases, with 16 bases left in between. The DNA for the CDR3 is TGTGCCAGCAGTCCCCGTGGGCTAAAGGGCAATCAGCCCCAGCATTTT. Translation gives CASSPRGLKGNQPQHF.